Shown below are 12 T cell receptor beta chains from a single sample sequenced in a study of early T cells in non-severe SARS-CoV-2 infection. TCRdb ran MiXCR on the 5' RACE reads and lists one entry per CDR3 protein. The data contain tens of thousands of distinct CDR3 sequences, around 4% of them singletons. Material for sequencing was whole blood. These receptors were collected from an adult who was a healthcare worker with PCR-confirmed SARS-CoV-2 infection or an uninfected control (not recorded which).

Ten or more counts support this clonotype. This chain uses TRBV29-1 with TRBJ2-1, with D maybe TRBD2 (6 bases). The V end lost 4 bases, the J end lost 5 bases, and 18 bases lay between the germline ends. The CDR3 sequence is 15 residues long. Looked up from germline, CDR1 is SQVTM and CDR2 is ANQGSEA. This CDR3 reads CSVGGRVREDNEQFF. CDR3 coding DNA: TGCAGCGTTGGGGGCCGGGTGCGGGAAGACAATGAGCAGTTCTTC.

The chain couples TRBV7-8 to TRBJ2-3, with TRBD2 matching over 7 bases. Trimming removed 5 bases from V and 0 bases from J; junction bases left unmatched: 14. The CDR3 is 18 residues long. CDR1 and CDR2 from the germline V gene are SGHVS and FQNEAQ. The CDR3 loop reads CASSQGRGNSPSTDTQYF. The CDR3 DNA is TGTGCCAGCAGCCAAGGGAGGGGAAACAGCCCTAGCACAGATACGCAGTATTTT.

This clonotype was observed at least ten times. The J gene is TRBJ2-1, the V gene TRBV6-2 or TRBV6-3, with D unresolved. V gave up 0 bases and J gave up 6 bases, with 9 bases separating them. The germline V gene encodes CDR1 MNHEY and CDR2 SVGEGT. This CDR3 is built from 14 residues. The DNA of the CDR3 is TGTGCCAGCAGTTACTCTTACTACGTCAATGAGCAGTTCTTC. This gives the protein CASSYSYYVNEQFF.

This clonotype has ten or more counts. The rearrangement joins TRBV20-1 to TRBJ2-7, with D possibly matching TRBD1 (5 bases). The V and J ends lost 0 bases and 0 bases respectively, with 12 bases between them. The CDR3 sequence is 15 residues long. Germline V CDR1 and CDR2: DFQATT, SNEGSKA (reference sequence). The chain's CDR3 is CSARETVVSSYEQYF. CDR3 nucleotides: TGCAGTGCTAGAGAGACAGTTGTTTCCTCCTACGAGCAGTACTTC.

In this sample, this clonotype turned up many times. J is TRBJ1-3 and V is TRBV12-3 or TRBV12-4; D is uncertain. The CDR3 is 17 amino acids. V dropped 3 bases and J dropped 0 bases, with 15 bases sitting between them. The CDR3 bases are TGTGCCAGCAGTTTGATTTTGCAGACACCCTCTGGAAACACCATATATTTT. This translates into CASSLILQTPSGNTIYF.

This clonotype was seen repeatedly, ten times or more. The gene calls are TRBV5-6 and TRBJ2-1; D uncertain. V lost 2 bases and J 9 bases, leaving 6 bases between the germline ends. Germline assignment: CDR1 SGHDT and CDR2 YYEEEE. The CDR3 contains 11 residues. CDR3 bases: TGTGCCAGCAGCTTCGCCGGTGAGCAGTTCTTC. Translated, it gives CASSFAGEQFF.

In its sample, this clonotype was seen many times. The V call is TRBV29-1, the J call TRBJ1-5; 8 bases are a match to TRBD1. Germline CDR1 reads SQVTM; CDR2 reads ANQGSEA. The V segment lost 7 bases and the J segment 3 bases; nucleotides outside the gene matches: 5. This CDR3 has 13 residues. The CDR3 here is CSAGQGLNQPQHF. For the CDR3, the DNA is TGCAGCGCTGGACAGGGCCTCAATCAGCCCCAGCATTTT.

This clonotype came up many times. The chain has TRBV7-9 and TRBJ1-3; perhaps TRBD1 as D (6 bases). Germline lookup yields CDR1 SEHNR and CDR2 FQNEAQ (reference sequence). The CDR3 has 16 residues. Trimming removed 5 bases at V and 0 bases at J, with 14 bases between. In DNA, the CDR3 is TGTGCCAGCAGCCCCCGGGACAAGCTCTCTGGAAACACCATATATTTT. It specifies CASSPRDKLSGNTIYF.

This clonotype was observed at least ten times. The chain links TRBV19 to TRBJ2-2; 10 bases agree with TRBD2. Trimming removed 1 base from V and 7 bases from J; junction bases left unmatched: 9. CDR1 is LNHDA and CDR2 is SQIVND in the germline V gene (reference sequence). This CDR3 is built from 17 residues. The CDR3 sequence: CASSIGAGGAPFGELFF. In DNA, the CDR3 is TGTGCCAGTAGTATAGGAGCGGGAGGGGCACCGTTCGGGGAGCTGTTTTTT.

The table lists this clonotype with many counts. The rearrangement joins TRBV24-1 to TRBJ2-2, with D possibly TRBD2 on 6 matching bases. Germline-derived CDR1 and CDR2 are KGHDR and SFDVKD. V was clipped by 5 bases and J by 4 bases, with 7 bases between them. The CDR3 length is 13 residues. In nucleotides, the CDR3 is TGTGCCACCAGTGCCGGGGGCACCGGGGAGCTGTTTTTT. It translates to CATSAGGTGELFF.

This clonotype has more than one count but fewer than ten. This chain uses TRBV15 with TRBJ2-6; no clear D. Germline-derived CDR1 and CDR2 are LNHNV and YYDKDF (reference sequence). The CDR3 has 14 residues. V lost 4 bases and J lost 1, with 5 bases in between. CDR3 region: CATSIPSGANVLTF. The DNA of the CDR3 is TGTGCCACCAGCATTCCGTCTGGGGCCAACGTCCTGACTTTC.

This clonotype was picked up many times. V gene TRBV12-3 or TRBV12-4 combines with J gene TRBJ1-2; D remains ambiguous. V was shortened by 5 bases and J by 4 bases, with 8 bases between the two germline ends. The CDR3 spans 12 residues. DNA for the CDR3: TGTGCCAGCAGTCCTTCCGGCTATGGCTACACCTTC. Translated, it gives CASSPSGYGYTF.